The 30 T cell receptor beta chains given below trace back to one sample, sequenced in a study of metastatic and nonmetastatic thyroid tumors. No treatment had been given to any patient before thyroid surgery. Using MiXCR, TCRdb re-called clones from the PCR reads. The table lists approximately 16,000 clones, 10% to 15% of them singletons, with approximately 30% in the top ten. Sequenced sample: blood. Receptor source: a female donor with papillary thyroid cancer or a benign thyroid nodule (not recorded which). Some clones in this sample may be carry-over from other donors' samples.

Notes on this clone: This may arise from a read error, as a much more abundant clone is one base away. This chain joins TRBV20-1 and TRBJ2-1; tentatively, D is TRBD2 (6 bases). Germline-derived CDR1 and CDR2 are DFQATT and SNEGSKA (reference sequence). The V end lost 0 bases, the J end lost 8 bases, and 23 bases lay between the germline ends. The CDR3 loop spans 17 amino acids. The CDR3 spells CSARDTNAGRRYDEQFF. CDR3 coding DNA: TGCAGTGCTAGAGATACGAACGCGGGGCGGCGTTACGATGAGCAGTTCTTC.

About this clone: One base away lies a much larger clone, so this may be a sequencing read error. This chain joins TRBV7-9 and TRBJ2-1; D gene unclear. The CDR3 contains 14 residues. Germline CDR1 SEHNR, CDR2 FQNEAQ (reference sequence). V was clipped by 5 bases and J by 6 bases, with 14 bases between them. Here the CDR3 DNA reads TGTGCCAGCAGCCCTAGTACAATCCCCAATGAGCAGTTCTTC. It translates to CASSPSTIPNEQFF.

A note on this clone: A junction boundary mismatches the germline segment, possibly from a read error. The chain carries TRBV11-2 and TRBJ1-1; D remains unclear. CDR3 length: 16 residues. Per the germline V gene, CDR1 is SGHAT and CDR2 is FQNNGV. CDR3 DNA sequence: TGTACCAGCGGGATGGGGTCAGGTCCTCAGGCCTCTGAAGCTTTCTTT. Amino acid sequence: CTSGMGSGPQASEAFF.

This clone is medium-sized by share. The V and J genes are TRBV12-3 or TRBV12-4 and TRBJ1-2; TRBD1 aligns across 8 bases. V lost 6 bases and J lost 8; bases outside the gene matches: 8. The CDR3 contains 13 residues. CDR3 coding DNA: TGTGCCAGCAGCCAAGACAGGGGAGTAGGCTACACCTTC. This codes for CASSQDRGVGYTF.

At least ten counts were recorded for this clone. CDR3 sequence reads: CASSFSAGGYEQYF. The CDR3 bases are TGCGCCAGCAGCTTCTCAGCGGGAGGATACGAGCAGTACTTC. The rearrangement links TRBV5-1 to TRBJ2-7, with 9 bases matching TRBD2. In germline, CDR1 is SGHRS, CDR2 YFSETQ. This CDR3 contains 14 residues. The V segment lost 2 bases and the J segment 4 bases; nucleotides outside the gene matches: 4.

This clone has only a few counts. The CDR3 coding sequence is TGTGCCAGCAGTTTTCAGGACAAGCAGTACTTC. This encodes CASSFQDKQYF. The chain combines TRBV12-3 or TRBV12-4 with TRBJ2-7; D perhaps matches TRBD1 (5 bases). Trimming removed 3 bases at V and 8 bases at J, with 8 bases between. The CDR3 spans 11 residues.

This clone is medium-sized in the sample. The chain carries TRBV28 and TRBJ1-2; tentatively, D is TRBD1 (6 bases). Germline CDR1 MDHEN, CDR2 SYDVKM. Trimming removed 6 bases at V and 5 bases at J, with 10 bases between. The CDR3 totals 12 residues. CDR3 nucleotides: TGTGCCAGCAGGGTGGGGGCGTATGGCTACACCTTC. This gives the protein CASRVGAYGYTF.

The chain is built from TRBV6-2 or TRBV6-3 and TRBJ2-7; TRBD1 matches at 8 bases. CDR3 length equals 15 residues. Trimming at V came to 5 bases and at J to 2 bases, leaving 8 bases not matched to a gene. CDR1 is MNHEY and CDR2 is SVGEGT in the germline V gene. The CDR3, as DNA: TGTGCCAGCAGTCCCTCCGGGACAGGAGCCTACGAGCAGTACTTC. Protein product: CASSPSGTGAYEQYF.

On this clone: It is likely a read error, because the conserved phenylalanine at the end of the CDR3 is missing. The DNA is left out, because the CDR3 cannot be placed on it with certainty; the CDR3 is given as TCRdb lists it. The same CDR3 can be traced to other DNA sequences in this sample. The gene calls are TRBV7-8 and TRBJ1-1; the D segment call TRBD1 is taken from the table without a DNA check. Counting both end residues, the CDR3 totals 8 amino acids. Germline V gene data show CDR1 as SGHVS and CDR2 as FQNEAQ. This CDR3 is CASSLAPG.

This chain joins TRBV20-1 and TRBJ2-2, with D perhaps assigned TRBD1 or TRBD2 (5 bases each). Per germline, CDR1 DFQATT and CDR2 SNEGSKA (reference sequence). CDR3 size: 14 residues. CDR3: CIGRGDRDAGELFF. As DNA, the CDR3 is TGCATAGGGCGCGGTGATCGGGACGCCGGGGAGCTGTTTTTT.

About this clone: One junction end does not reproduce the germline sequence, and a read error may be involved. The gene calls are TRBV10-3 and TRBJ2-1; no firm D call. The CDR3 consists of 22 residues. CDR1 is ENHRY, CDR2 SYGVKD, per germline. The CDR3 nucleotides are TGTGACATCAGTGAGAGGAAGAAGCAGACCTCTATAGCCCGATATCCTTACAATGAGCAGTTCTTC. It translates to CDISERKKQTSIARYPYNEQFF.

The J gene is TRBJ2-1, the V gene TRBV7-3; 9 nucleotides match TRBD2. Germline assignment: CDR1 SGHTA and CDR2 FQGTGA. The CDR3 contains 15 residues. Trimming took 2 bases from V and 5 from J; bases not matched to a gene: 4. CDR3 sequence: CASSLEAGGHNEQFF. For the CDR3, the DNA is TGTGCCAGCAGCTTAGAAGCGGGAGGCCACAATGAGCAGTTCTTC.

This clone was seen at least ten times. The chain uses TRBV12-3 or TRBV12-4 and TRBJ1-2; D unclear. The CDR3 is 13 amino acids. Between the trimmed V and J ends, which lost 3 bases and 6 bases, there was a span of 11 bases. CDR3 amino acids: CASSFRGIDGYTF. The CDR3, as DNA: TGTGCCAGCAGTTTCCGGGGAATAGATGGCTACACCTTC.

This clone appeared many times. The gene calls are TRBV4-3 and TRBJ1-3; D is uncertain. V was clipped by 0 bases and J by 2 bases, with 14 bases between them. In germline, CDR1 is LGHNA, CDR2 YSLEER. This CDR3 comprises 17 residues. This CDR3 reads CASSQDSREGTGNTIYF. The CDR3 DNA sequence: TGCGCCAGCAGCCAAGATTCTAGGGAAGGGACTGGAAACACCATATATTTT.

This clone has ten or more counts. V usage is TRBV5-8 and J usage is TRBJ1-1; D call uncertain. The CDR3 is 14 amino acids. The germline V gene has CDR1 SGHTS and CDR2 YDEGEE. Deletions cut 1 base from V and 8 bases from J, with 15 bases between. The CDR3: CASSLMTYLKEAFF. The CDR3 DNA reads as TGTGCCAGCAGCTTGATGACATACCTAAAGGAAGCTTTCTTT.

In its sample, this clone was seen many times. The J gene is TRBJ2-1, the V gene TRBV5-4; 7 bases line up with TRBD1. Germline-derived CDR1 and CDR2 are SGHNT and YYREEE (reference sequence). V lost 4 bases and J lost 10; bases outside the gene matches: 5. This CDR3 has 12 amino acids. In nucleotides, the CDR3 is TGTGCCAGCAGCGGGGACAGCGGAGAGCAGTTCTTC. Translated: CASSGDSGEQFF.

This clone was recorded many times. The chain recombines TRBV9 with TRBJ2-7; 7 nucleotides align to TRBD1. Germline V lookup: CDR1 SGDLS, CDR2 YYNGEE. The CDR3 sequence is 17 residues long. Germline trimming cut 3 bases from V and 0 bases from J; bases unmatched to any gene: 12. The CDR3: CASSAGADRAVSYEQYF. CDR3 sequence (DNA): TGTGCCAGCAGCGCCGGGGCAGACAGGGCGGTCTCCTACGAGCAGTACTTC.

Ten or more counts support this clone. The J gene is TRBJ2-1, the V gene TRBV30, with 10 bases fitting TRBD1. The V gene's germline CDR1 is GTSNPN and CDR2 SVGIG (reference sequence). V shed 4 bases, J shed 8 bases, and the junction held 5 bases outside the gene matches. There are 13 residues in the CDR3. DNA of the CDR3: TGTGCCTGGAACCGGGACAGGGGCTATGAGCAGTTCTTC. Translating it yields CAWNRDRGYEQFF.

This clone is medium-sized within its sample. CDR3 loop: CASSLSRDNSPLHF. In nucleotides, the CDR3 is TGTGCCAGCAGTCTTAGCCGGGATAATTCACCCCTCCACTTT. The chain recombines TRBV28 with TRBJ1-6; D unclear. The CDR3 runs to 14 residues. Germline V gives CDR1 MDHEN, CDR2 SYDVKM. V dropped 5 bases and J dropped 5 bases, with 10 bases sitting between them.

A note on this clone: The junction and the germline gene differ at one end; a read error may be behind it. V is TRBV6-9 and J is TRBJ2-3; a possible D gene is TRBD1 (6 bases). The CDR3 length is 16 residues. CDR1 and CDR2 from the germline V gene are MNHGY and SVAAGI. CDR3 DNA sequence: TGCGCCAGCAGAGCTAGGACAGTCACCAAAGAGGGGCGGCAGTATTTT. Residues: CASRARTVTKEGRQYF.

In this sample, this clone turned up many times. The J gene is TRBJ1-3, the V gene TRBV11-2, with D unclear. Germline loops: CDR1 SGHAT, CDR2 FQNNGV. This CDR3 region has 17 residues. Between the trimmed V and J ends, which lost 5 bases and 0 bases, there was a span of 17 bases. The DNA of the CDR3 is TGTGCCAGCAGCCGTGGACCGGGCCGGGGCTCTGGAAACACCATATATTTT. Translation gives CASSRGPGRGSGNTIYF. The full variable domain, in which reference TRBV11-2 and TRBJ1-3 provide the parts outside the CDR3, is EAGVAQSPRYKIIEKRQSVAFWCNPISGHATLYWYQQILGQGPKLLIQFQNNGVVDDSQLPKDRFSAERLKGVDSTLKIQPAKLEDSAVYLCASSRGPGRGSGNTIYFGEGSWLTVV.

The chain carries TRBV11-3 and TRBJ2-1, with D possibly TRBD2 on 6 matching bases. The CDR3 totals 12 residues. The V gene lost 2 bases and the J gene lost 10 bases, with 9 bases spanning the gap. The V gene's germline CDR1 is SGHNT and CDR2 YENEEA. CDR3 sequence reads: CASSLIGREQFF. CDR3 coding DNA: TGTGCCAGCAGCTTAATTGGGAGGGAGCAGTTCTTC.

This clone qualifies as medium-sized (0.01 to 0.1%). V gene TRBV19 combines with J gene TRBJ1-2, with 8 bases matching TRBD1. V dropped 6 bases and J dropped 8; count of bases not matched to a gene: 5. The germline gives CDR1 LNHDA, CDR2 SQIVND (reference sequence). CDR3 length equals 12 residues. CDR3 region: CASSTGTGGYTF. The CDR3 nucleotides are TGTGCCAGTAGCACCGGGACAGGCGGCTACACCTTC.

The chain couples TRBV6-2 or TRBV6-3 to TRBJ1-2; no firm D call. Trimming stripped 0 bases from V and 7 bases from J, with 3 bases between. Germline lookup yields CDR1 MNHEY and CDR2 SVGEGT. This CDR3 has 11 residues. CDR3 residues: CASSYSSGYTF. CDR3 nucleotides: TGTGCCAGCAGTTACTCGAGTGGCTACACCTTC.

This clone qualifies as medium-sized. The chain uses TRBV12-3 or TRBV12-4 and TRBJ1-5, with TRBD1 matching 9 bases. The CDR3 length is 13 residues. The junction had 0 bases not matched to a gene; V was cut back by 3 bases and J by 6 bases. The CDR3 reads CASSLDRGQPQHF. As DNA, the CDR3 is TGTGCCAGCAGTTTGGACAGGGGTCAGCCCCAGCATTTT.

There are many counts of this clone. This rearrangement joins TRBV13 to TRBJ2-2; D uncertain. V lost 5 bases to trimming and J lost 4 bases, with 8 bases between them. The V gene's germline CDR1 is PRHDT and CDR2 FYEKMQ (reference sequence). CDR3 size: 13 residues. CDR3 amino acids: CASSPMATGELFF. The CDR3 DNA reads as TGTGCCAGCAGCCCAATGGCCACCGGGGAGCTGTTTTTT.

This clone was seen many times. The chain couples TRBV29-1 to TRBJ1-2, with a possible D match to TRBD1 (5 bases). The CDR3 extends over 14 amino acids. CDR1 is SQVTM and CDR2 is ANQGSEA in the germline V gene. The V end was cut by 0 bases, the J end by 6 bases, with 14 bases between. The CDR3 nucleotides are TGCAGCGTTGAAGACCGGGGGAAAGGGCATGGCTACACCTTC. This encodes CSVEDRGKGHGYTF.

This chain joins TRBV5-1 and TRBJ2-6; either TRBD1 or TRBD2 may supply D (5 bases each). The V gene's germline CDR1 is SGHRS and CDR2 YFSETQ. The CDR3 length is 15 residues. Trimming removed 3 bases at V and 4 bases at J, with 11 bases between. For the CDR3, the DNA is TGCGCCAGCAGCTGGGACGCAGCCGGGGCCAACGTCCTGACTTTC. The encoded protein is CASSWDAAGANVLTF. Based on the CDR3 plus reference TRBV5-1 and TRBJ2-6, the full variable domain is KAGVTQTPRYLIKTRGQQVTLSCSPISGHRSVSWYQQTPGQGLQFLFEYFSETQRNKGNFPGRFSGRQFSNSRSEMNVSTLELGDSALYLCASSWDAAGANVLTFGAGSRLTVL.

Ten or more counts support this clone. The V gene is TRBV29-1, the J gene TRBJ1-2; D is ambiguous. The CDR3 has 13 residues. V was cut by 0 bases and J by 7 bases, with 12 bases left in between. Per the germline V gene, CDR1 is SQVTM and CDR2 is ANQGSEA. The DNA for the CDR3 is TGCAGCGTTGAAGATCTTGTCGGTGGTGGCTACACCTTC. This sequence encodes CSVEDLVGGGYTF. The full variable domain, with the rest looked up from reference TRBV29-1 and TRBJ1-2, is SAVISQKPSRDICQRGTSLTIQCQVDSQVTMMFWYRQQPGQSLTLIATANQGSEATYESGFVIDKFPISRPNLTFSTLTVSNMSPEDSSIYLCSVEDLVGGGYTFGSGTRLTVV.

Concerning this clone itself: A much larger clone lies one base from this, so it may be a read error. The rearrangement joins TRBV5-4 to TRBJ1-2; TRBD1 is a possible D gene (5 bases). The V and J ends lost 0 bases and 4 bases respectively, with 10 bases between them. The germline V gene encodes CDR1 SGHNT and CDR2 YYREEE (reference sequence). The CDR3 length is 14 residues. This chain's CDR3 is CASSLDRWSYGYTF. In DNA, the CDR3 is TGTGCCAGCAGCTTGGACAGGTGGTCCTATGGCTACACCTTC.